Following are 19 T cell receptor beta chains from one sample sequenced in a study of T-cell memory formation after mild COVID-19. TCRdb reprocessed the 5' RACE reads via MiXCR and lists one record per CDR3 protein. Of around 400,000 distinct CDR3 sequences in the sample, around 24% are singletons; the top ten hold roughly 8.7%. The sample comprised PBMCs or a T cell subset sorted from them (not recorded which). The receptors derive from an adult woman who had mild COVID-19 (a few samples of this study predate the infection). Cell type and time point are not known.

A few counts support this clonotype. J is TRBJ2-3 and V is TRBV20-1; tentative D call: TRBD2 (6 bases). The CDR3 loop spans 14 amino acids. Germline-derived CDR1 and CDR2 are DFQATT and SNEGSKA (reference sequence). Trimming removed 5 bases at V and 2 bases at J, with 14 bases between. The CDR3 nucleotides read TGCAGTGCTGACTTAGCGGAGTCCACAGATACGCAGTATTTT. It specifies CSADLAESTDTQYF.

The V and J genes are TRBV30 and TRBJ2-2; D is possibly TRBD2 (6 bases). The V end was cut by 5 bases, the J end by 7 bases, with 8 bases between. This CDR3 comprises 11 residues. CDR1 GTSNPN and CDR2 SVGIG come from the germline V gene (reference sequence). CDR3 protein: CAWGEVGELFF. CDR3 DNA sequence: TGTGCCTGGGGGGAGGTCGGGGAGCTGTTTTTT.

This clonotype has just a few counts. The chain has TRBV29-1 and TRBJ2-7; D might be TRBD1 (5 bases). The CDR3 sequence is 14 residues long. V was clipped by 2 bases and J by 1 base, with 12 bases between them. Germline-derived CDR1 and CDR2 are SQVTM and ANQGSEA. CDR3 bases: TGCAGCGTTGAAAAGGGGCCCGAATCCTACGAGCAGTACTTC. Protein sequence: CSVEKGPESYEQYF.

This clonotype was picked up a small number of times. The rearrangement uses TRBV5-1 and TRBJ2-3; TRBD2 aligns across 10 bases. The V gene end was trimmed by 0 bases and the J gene end by 1 base; junction bases not matched to a gene: 2. Per the germline V gene, CDR1 is SGHRS and CDR2 is YFSETQ. CDR3 length: 16 residues. In nucleotides, the CDR3 is TGCGCCAGCAGCTTGGCACTAGCGGGACGCACAGATACGCAGTATTTT. It specifies CASSLALAGRTDTQYF.

V usage is TRBV7-2 and J usage is TRBJ2-7; either TRBD1 or TRBD2 may supply D (5 bases each). Per the germline V gene, CDR1 is SGHTA and CDR2 is FQGNSA. The V end lost 5 bases, the J end lost 4 bases, and 24 bases lay between the germline ends. The CDR3 length is 17 residues. CDR3 region: CASSQASMFGARYEQYF. DNA of the CDR3: TGTGCCAGCAGCCAAGCCAGTATGTTCGGGGCGCGGTACGAGCAGTACTTC. Filled out from reference TRBV7-2 and TRBJ2-7, the complete variable domain reads GAGVSQSPSNKVTEKGKDVELRCDPISGHTALYWYRQSLGQGLEFLIYFQGNSAPDKSGLPSDRFSAERTGGSVSTLTIQRTQQEDSAVYLCASSQASMFGARYEQYFGPGTRLTVT.

This clonotype was picked up many times. This chain links TRBV6-6 with TRBJ2-7; possible D gene TRBD1, 5 bases. The CDR3 is 15 amino acids. Trimming pared 4 bases from V and 3 bases from J, leaving 16 bases between. Germline V gene sequence: CDR1 MNHNY, CDR2 SVGAGI (reference sequence). The DNA for the CDR3 is TGTGCCAGCAGTTCGCCGTCGACAGCTAGCTACGAGCAGTACTTC. Protein product: CASSSPSTASYEQYF.

The chain joins TRBV5-6 to TRBJ2-5; D is uncertain. Germline V CDR1 and CDR2: SGHDT, YYEEEE. This CDR3 has 18 residues. The ends were cut back, 3 bases at V and 2 bases at J, with 23 bases in the middle. The CDR3 DNA reads TGTGCCAGCAGCTCAAGAGGATCTTCCCACGATCCTCAAGAGACCCAGTACTTC. Its protein is CASSSRGSSHDPQETQYF.

This clonotype was observed a handful of times. The genes are TRBV12-3 or TRBV12-4 and TRBJ1-2; 7 bases match TRBD1. This CDR3 spans 14 amino acids. V lost 5 bases and J lost 7; bases outside the gene matches: 10. As DNA, the CDR3 is TGTGCCAGCAGTCCGACAGGGCTAGTCGCTGGCTACACCTTC. This codes for CASSPTGLVAGYTF.

The DNA for the CDR3 is TGTGCCAGTATCCCTTCCTTGGAACGTCTGCAAGCTAACTATGGCTACACCTTC. Amino acids: CASIPSLERLQANYGYTF. The rearrangement joins TRBV19 to TRBJ1-2, with D unresolved. The CDR3 runs to 18 residues. The V end was cut by 7 bases, the J end by 0 bases, with 24 bases between. Germline V gives CDR1 LNHDA, CDR2 SQIVND (reference sequence).

V and J are TRBV24-1 and TRBJ2-3, with 9 bases that match TRBD1. Germline V lookup: CDR1 KGHDR, CDR2 SFDVKD. The V segment lost 4 bases and the J segment 4 bases; nucleotides outside the gene matches: 17. The length of the CDR3 is 19 residues. The CDR3 DNA is TGTGCCACCAGTGACCGATACCAGGGACAGGGTGAGAGGGCAGATACGCAGTATTTT. It yields the protein CATSDRYQGQGERADTQYF.

This clonotype was detected once. This sequence joins TRBV4-1 and TRBJ2-7; D unclear. The V and J ends lost 0 bases and 5 bases respectively, with 8 bases between them. The CDR3 loop spans 13 amino acids. CDR1 and CDR2 from the germline V gene are MGHRA and YSYEKL. The DNA for the CDR3 is TGCGCCAGCAGCCAAGAAACTCTCCACGAGCAGTACTTC. Its protein is CASSQETLHEQYF.

This clonotype came up a few times. The V gene is TRBV4-2, the J gene TRBJ2-2; no clear D. V was clipped by 5 bases and J by 1 base, with 5 bases between them. The CDR3 runs 13 residues. Per germline, CDR1 LGHNA and CDR2 YNFKEQ. This CDR3 reads CASSTQNTGELFF. The DNA of the CDR3 is TGTGCCAGCAGCACCCAGAACACCGGGGAGCTGTTTTTT.

V gene TRBV4-1 combines with J gene TRBJ2-5, with 9 bases lining up with TRBD1. Trimming took 4 bases from V and 3 from J; bases not matched to a gene: 12. The CDR3 runs 17 residues. CDR1 and CDR2 from the germline V gene are MGHRA and YSYEKL. The CDR3 bases are TGCGCCAGCAGCCCGCCTCTCGGACAGGGGTCGAAAGAGACCCAGTACTTC. Translation: CASSPPLGQGSKETQYF.

This chain uses TRBV12-3 or TRBV12-4 with TRBJ2-1; D is unclear. Trimming shortened V by 6 bases and J by 12 bases, and 18 bases separated the two germline ends. This CDR3 comprises 13 residues. The CDR3 nucleotides are TGTGCCAGCAGGACCCCGGGCCTGGCTAGGCAGTTCTTC. It codes for CASRTPGLARQFF.

The gene calls are TRBV20-1 and TRBJ1-3; D remains unclear. The V gene lost 5 bases and the J gene lost 0 bases, with 14 bases spanning the gap. This CDR3 has 15 residues. From germline, CDR1 is DFQATT and CDR2 SNEGSKA (reference sequence). The CDR3 DNA reads TGCAGTGCTGGTCGGGATGTCCTCTCTGGAAACACCATATATTTT. The encoded protein is CSAGRDVLSGNTIYF.

The V and J genes are TRBV12-3 or TRBV12-4 and TRBJ2-7; either TRBD1 or TRBD2 may fit D (5 bases each). V lost 6 bases and J 2 bases, leaving 14 bases between the germline ends. The CDR3 contains 14 residues. Written as DNA, the CDR3 is TGTGCCAGCAGGGGCCCCGGGACGACCTACGAGCAGTACTTC. As protein: CASRGPGTTYEQYF.

This clonotype was found a few times. The chain uses TRBV20-1 and TRBJ2-3, with TRBD1 matching over 8 bases. V shed 5 bases and J 4 bases; nucleotides not matched to a gene: 5. Germline CDR1 is DFQATT and CDR2 is SNEGSKA (reference sequence). This CDR3 is 13 amino acids long. The CDR3 loop is CSAGWTGSDTQYF. CDR3 coding DNA: TGCAGTGCTGGATGGACAGGGTCAGATACGCAGTATTTT.

This clonotype was recorded a few times. This chain links TRBV18 with TRBJ1-1; a possible D gene is TRBD1 (5 bases). In germline, CDR1 is KGHSH, CDR2 LQKENI. Trimming pared 1 base from V and 5 bases from J, leaving 14 bases between. This CDR3 is built from 15 residues. CDR3 in amino acids: CASSPLDAGGTEAFF. The CDR3 DNA reads as TGTGCCAGCTCACCACTGGACGCCGGGGGGACTGAAGCTTTCTTT.

This clonotype was detected a few times. V and J are TRBV6-2 or TRBV6-3 and TRBJ2-7; 9 nucleotides agree with TRBD1. Germline CDR1 is MNHEY and CDR2 is SVGEGT. The CDR3 contains 15 residues. V shed 5 bases, J shed 1 base, and the junction held 6 bases outside the gene matches. The CDR3 DNA follows: TGTGCCAGCAGTCTACCCGGACAGGGGTCCTACGAGCAGTACTTC. It translates to CASSLPGQGSYEQYF.